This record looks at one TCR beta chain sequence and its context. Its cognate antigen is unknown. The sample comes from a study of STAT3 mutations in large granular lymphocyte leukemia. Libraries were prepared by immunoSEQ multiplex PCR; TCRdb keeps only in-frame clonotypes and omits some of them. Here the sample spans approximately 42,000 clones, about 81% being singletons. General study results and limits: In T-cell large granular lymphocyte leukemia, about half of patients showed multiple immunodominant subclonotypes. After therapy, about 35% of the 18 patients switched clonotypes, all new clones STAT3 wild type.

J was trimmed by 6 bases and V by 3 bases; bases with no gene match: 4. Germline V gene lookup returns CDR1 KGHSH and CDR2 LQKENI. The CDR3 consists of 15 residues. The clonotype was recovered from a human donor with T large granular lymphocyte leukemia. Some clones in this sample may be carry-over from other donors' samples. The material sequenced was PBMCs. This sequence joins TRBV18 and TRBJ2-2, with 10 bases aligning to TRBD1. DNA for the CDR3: TGTGCCAGCTCACCTGCGGGACAGGGGTCCGGGGAGCTGTTTTTT. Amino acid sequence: CASSPAGQGSGELFF.